This is a list of T cell receptor beta chains from one sample in a study of T cells in Graves' hyperthyroidism and ophthalmopathy. TCRdb ran MiXCR on the multiplex PCR reads and lists one entry per CDR3 protein. Among hundreds of thousands of distinct CDR3 sequences listed, around a fifth were seen once. Material: blood. These receptors were obtained from a man aged 45 to 65 with Graves' ophthalmopathy. CDR3s include the opening cysteine and the closing phenylalanine or tryptophan.

CDR3 protein: CASSANPGIYGYTF
V gene: TRBV6-1

CDR3 protein: CASSPGDSGSQPQHF
V gene: TRBV10-2

CDR3 protein: CASSSRQGTGEAFF
V gene: TRBV5-6

CDR3 protein: CASSPPGSGRGYEQYF
V gene: TRBV7-9

CDR3 protein: CASNPQAGTKNIQYF
V gene: TRBV6-1

CDR3 protein: CASSLSGQGARVQETQYF
V gene: TRBV7-3

CDR3 protein: CASSPQTAGGQPQHF
V gene: TRBV18

CDR3 protein: CASTSPSLGETQYF
V gene: TRBV2

CDR3 protein: CASSIGRQGVGIGSPLHF
V gene: TRBV19

CDR3 protein: CASSYTGTLTYEQYF
V gene: TRBV28

CDR3 protein: CASGHPTGTLYNEQFF
V gene: TRBV6-1

CDR3 protein: CASNGDGSYEQYF
V gene: TRBV28

CDR3 protein: CAWSPSGPYEQYF
V gene: TRBV30

CDR3 protein: CASSPQGSYQPQHF
V gene: TRBV12-3/TRBV12-4

CDR3 protein: CASSFSPTGQNIQYF
V gene: TRBV5-6

CDR3 protein: CASRLAASYNEQFF
V gene: TRBV6-1

CDR3 protein: CASSITSGRADTQYF
V gene: TRBV10-2

CDR3 protein: CASSLPLKEQYF
V gene: TRBV28

CDR3 protein: CASSYSGLAGVEQYF
V gene: TRBV6-5

CDR3 protein: CSATQSLGLYGYTF
V gene: TRBV20-1

CDR3 protein: CASSPRDSEETQYF
V gene: TRBV5-4

CDR3 protein: CASLSGSASGGEQYF
V gene: TRBV6-1

CDR3 protein: CASSGGRISTDTQYF
V gene: TRBV10-2

CDR3 protein: CASSRDHNEQFF
V gene: TRBV2

CDR3 protein: CASSRGQGTGELFF
V gene: TRBV5-1

CDR3 protein: CASSFTGLGSPLHF
V gene: TRBV7-2

CDR3 protein: CASSEGGSDEKLFF
V gene: TRBV10-2

CDR3 protein: CASSLDLAVAETQYF
V gene: TRBV3-1

CDR3 protein: CASSPGQGDPEAFF
V gene: TRBV7-3

CDR3 protein: CASSTVGLTGELFF
V gene: TRBV19

CDR3 protein: CASRDPSTDTQYF
V gene: TRBV12-3/TRBV12-4

CDR3 protein: CASSLRTVANYGYTF
V gene: TRBV3-1

CDR3 protein: CASSLAGTVNTEAFF
V gene: TRBV28

CDR3 protein: CASTRTDRSGNTIYF
V gene: TRBV28

CDR3 protein: CASSPQGSGRALTDTQYF
V gene: TRBV18

CDR3 protein: CASSLLVGSDTQYF
V gene: TRBV28

CDR3 protein: CATALRDTDYGYTF
V gene: TRBV10-3

CDR3 protein: CAGTSLQVGHQPQHF
V gene: TRBV25-1

CDR3 protein: CSARRPEGTDTQYF
V gene: TRBV20-1

CDR3 protein: CASRRGSTDTQYF
V gene: TRBV28

CDR3 protein: CASSLTGLAGVYEQYF
V gene: TRBV7-9

CDR3 protein: CSVEEDAGTLAYEQYF
V gene: TRBV29-1

CDR3 protein: CASNGGGRQTQYF
V gene: TRBV2

CDR3 protein: CSARPRLAGGTRSFYEQYF
V gene: TRBV20-1

CDR3 protein: CSVPGRENQPQHF
V gene: TRBV20-1

CDR3 protein: CASSPTSGKSYEQYF
V gene: TRBV28

CDR3 protein: CSAPSGTSGSNEQFF
V gene: TRBV20-1

CDR3 protein: CASSLAGTSGRRAEQYF
V gene: TRBV28

CDR3 protein: CASSYSGTGEYYEQYF
V gene: TRBV6-2/TRBV6-3

CDR3 protein: CASSPGREGGEQFF
V gene: TRBV7-2

CDR3 protein: CATWEGGGYEQYF
V gene: TRBV7-9

CDR3 protein: CASSSPGLAGGSYNEQFF
V gene: TRBV5-1

CDR3 protein: CSARVPLAGDGNEQFF
V gene: TRBV20-1

CDR3 protein: CASGPRLTNTEAFF
V gene: TRBV6-1

CDR3 protein: CSVEDGERAYNEQFF
V gene: TRBV29-1